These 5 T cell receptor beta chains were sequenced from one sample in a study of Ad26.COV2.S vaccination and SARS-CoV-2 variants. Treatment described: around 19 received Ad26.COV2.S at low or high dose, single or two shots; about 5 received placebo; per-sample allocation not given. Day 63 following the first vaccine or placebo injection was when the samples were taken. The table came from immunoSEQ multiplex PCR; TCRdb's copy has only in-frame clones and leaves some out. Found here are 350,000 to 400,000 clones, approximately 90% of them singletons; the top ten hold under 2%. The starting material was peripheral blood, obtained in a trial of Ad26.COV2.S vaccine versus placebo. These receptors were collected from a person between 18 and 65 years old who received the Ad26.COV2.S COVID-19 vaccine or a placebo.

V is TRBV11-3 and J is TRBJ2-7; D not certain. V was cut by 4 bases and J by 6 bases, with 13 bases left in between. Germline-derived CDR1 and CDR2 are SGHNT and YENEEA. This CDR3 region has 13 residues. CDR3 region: CASSSGPVFEQYF. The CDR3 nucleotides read TGTGCCAGCAGCTCCGGACCCGTCTTCGAGCAGTACTTC.

CDR3 in amino acids: CASSIQGTAPTDTQYF. DNA of the CDR3: TGTGCCAGCAGCATCCAAGGGACAGCCCCCACAGATACGCAGTATTTT. The chain combines TRBV7-3 with TRBJ2-3, with TRBD1 matching over 7 bases. The CDR3 is 16 amino acids. Germline V lookup: CDR1 SGHTA, CDR2 FQGTGA. The V segment lost 5 bases and the J segment 2 bases; nucleotides outside the gene matches: 10.

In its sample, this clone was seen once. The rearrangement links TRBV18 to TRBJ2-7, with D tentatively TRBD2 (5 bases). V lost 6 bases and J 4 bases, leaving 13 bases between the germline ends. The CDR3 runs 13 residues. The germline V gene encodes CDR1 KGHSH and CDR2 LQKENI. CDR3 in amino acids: CASSAGGPYEQYF. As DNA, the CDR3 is TGTGCCAGCTCTGCAGGAGGACCGTACGAGCAGTACTTC.

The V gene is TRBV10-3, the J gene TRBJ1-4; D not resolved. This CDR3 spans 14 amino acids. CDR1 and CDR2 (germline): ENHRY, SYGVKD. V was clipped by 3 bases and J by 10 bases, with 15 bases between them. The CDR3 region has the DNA TGTGCCATCAGTGAAACAGCTCTCTCGGGAAAACTGTTTTTT. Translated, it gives CAISETALSGKLFF.

CDR3 residues: CATSRGLGGNTLYEQYF. As DNA, the CDR3 is TGTGCCACCAGCAGAGGATTGGGCGGGAATACCCTCTACGAGCAGTACTTC. The chain employs TRBV15 and TRBJ2-7; tentatively, D is TRBD2 (6 bases). With 1 base removed from V and 3 bases from J, the gap between germline ends came to 19 bases. Germline lookup yields CDR1 LNHNV and CDR2 YYDKDF (reference sequence). This CDR3 region has 17 residues. Drawing the rest from reference TRBV15 and TRBJ2-7, the complete variable domain is DAMVIQNPRYQVTQFGKPVTLSCSQTLNHNVMYWYQQKSSQAPKLLFHYYDKDFNNEADTPDNFQSRRPNTSFCFLDIRSPGLGDTAMYLCATSRGLGGNTLYEQYFGPGTRLTVT.